The 9 T cell receptor beta chains reported below all come from one sample, sequenced in a study of cytomegalovirus exposure and HLA in healthy donors. PCR primers comprised 60 Vbeta and 13 Jbeta primers. Only in-frame clones appear in the TCRdb table, and some are missing; sequencing was by immunoSEQ multiplex PCR. The profile shows approximately 130,000 clones, 70% to 90% of them singletons. The source material was PBMCs. The receptors derive from a boy aged 5-17 years in good health and CMV-seronegative.

The V call is TRBV25-1, the J call TRBJ2-7, with 7 bases matching TRBD1. Germline V gene data show CDR1 as MGHDK and CDR2 as SYGVNS. The J segment lost 5 bases and the V segment lost 3 bases, leaving 7 bases of the junction unmatched. CDR3 size: 14 residues. CDR3 sequence (DNA): TGTGCCAGCAGTGACCGGGACAGTAGCGACGAGCAGTACTTC. This gives the protein CASSDRDSSDEQYF.

The CDR3 DNA sequence: TGCGCCAGCAGCCGGGGACAGGAGGCCCTCGAGCAGTACTTC. Translation gives CASSRGQEALEQYF. V and J are TRBV5-1 and TRBJ2-7; 8 bases match TRBD1. Trimming took 4 bases from V and 6 from J; bases not matched to a gene: 9. The CDR3 contains 14 residues. The germline V gene has CDR1 SGHRS and CDR2 YFSETQ.

The chain couples TRBV19 to TRBJ1-5; TRBD1 agrees at 8 bases. CDR3 length equals 15 residues. Germline CDR1 LNHDA, CDR2 SQIVND (reference sequence). V lost 3 bases and J lost 6; bases outside the gene matches: 7. The CDR3 loop reads CASSMSGGWGQPQHF. Written as DNA, the CDR3 is TGTGCCAGTAGTATGTCAGGGGGCTGGGGTCAGCCCCAGCATTTT. Using reference TRBV19 and TRBJ1-5 for the parts outside the CDR3, the full variable domain is DGGITQSPKYLFRKEGQNVTLSCEQNLNHDAMYWYRQDPGQGLRLIYYSQIVNDFQKGDIAEGYSVSREKKESFPLTVTSAQKNPTAFYLCASSMSGGWGQPQHFGDGTRLSIL.

The rearrangement joins TRBV2 to TRBJ1-5, with 10 bases lining up with TRBD1. V was clipped by 3 bases and J by 6 bases; unmatched bases: 2. The CDR3 consists of 14 residues. Germline V lookup: CDR1 SNHLY, CDR2 FYNNEI. This CDR3 is CASSEWDRGQPQHF. The CDR3 nucleotides are TGTGCCAGCAGTGAGTGGGACAGGGGTCAGCCCCAGCATTTT. Variable domain in full (rest from reference TRBV2 and TRBJ1-5): EPEVTQTPSHQVTQMGQEVILRCVPISNHLYFYWYRQILGQKVEFLVSFYNNEISEKSEIFDDQFSVERPDGSNFTLKIRSTKLEDSAMYFCASSEWDRGQPQHFGDGTRLSIL.

This clone was observed a few times. This chain joins TRBV5-1 and TRBJ1-1; TRBD1 matches 8 bases. Germline CDR1 SGHRS, CDR2 YFSETQ. Unmatched junction bases numbered 18, after V lost 1 base and J lost 1 base. The CDR3 is 20 amino acids. The CDR3 spells CASSLIGAGDRFLRNTEAFF. The CDR3 nucleotides read TGCGCCAGCAGCTTGATAGGCGCCGGGGACAGGTTTCTTCGGAACACTGAAGCTTTCTTT.

This chain connects TRBV12-1 to TRBJ1-5. TRBV12-1 is classified as a pseudogene. CDR3 size: 16 residues. The CDR3 bases are TGTGCCAGCAGCGGAGGCAAGGGTCCCGGCAATCAGCCCCAGCATTTT. Protein: CASSGGKGPGNQPQHF.

This clone was detected only a few times. The chain couples TRBV18 to TRBJ2-7; D unclear. In germline, CDR1 is KGHSH, CDR2 LQKENI. The length of the CDR3 is 16 residues. V was clipped by 3 bases and J by 2 bases, with 17 bases between them. The CDR3 coding sequence is TGTGCCAGCTCACCCCCGAGGCAAGCCCACACCTACGAGCAGTACTTC. Its translation is CASSPPRQAHTYEQYF.

The CDR3 nucleotides read TGTGCCAGCAGTGATCAGGGTGGACCCGTAGAGACCCAGTACTTC. It is translated as CASSDQGGPVETQYF. This sequence joins TRBV2 and TRBJ2-5, with TRBD1 as a possible D gene (5 bases). V gave up 3 bases and J gave up 4 bases, with 15 bases separating them. The V gene's germline CDR1 is SNHLY and CDR2 FYNNEI. The CDR3 totals 15 residues.

This clone occurred a few times. The chain joins TRBV29-1 to TRBJ1-2, with no clear D. With 4 bases removed from V and 6 bases from J, the gap between germline ends came to 12 bases. Germline assignment: CDR1 SQVTM and CDR2 ANQGSEA. The CDR3 has 12 amino acids. CDR3 amino acids: CSVAPGTHGYTF. The CDR3 nucleotides read TGCAGCGTTGCCCCGGGTACCCATGGCTACACCTTC.